The rows below give T cell receptor beta chains drawn from one sample of a study of OX40 agonist ivuxolimab in advanced cancers. The table came from immunoSEQ multiplex PCR; TCRdb's copy has only in-frame clones and leaves some out. Of around 50,000 clones listed, 70% to 90% are singletons. This material consisted of CD4+ or CD8+ T cells sorted from blood, taken in a trial of the OX40 agonist ivuxolimab. The source is an adult with an advanced solid tumor such as melanoma, head and neck, liver or kidney cancer. Both conserved end residues are part of each CDR3. A D gene is named only where the DNA matches it firmly. Where a row states a size, it is once, few, many or the class of an expanded clone; other rows omit it.

clone size,D gene,CDR3 length,J gene,V gene,CDR3 protein,CDR3 DNA
.,TRBD1,15,TRBJ2-7,TRBV19,CASSKRTGDSYEQYF,TGTGCCAGTAGTAAGCGGACAGGGGATTCCTACGAGCAGTACTTC
.,.,15,TRBJ2-7,TRBV6-6,CASRGGLDSSYEQYF,TGTGCCAGCAGGGGGGGACTGGATAGCTCCTACGAGCAGTACTTC
few,.,16,TRBJ1-2,TRBV25-1,CASNGGPSGANYGYTF,TGTGCCAGCAACGGAGGGCCCTCTGGGGCCAACTATGGCTACACCTTC
.,.,14,TRBJ2-5,TRBV6-5,CASSRDRPSGTQYF,TGTGCCAGCAGTCGTGACAGGCCTAGTGGGACCCAGTACTTC
.,TRBD1,16,TRBJ1-3,TRBV18,CASSQSPGQGWNTIYF,TGTGCCAGCTCACAAAGTCCGGGACAGGGGTGGAACACCATATATTTT
.,.,16,TRBJ1-2,TRBV5-6,CASSLWAGDNNYGYTF,TGTGCCAGCAGCTTGTGGGCCGGAGACAATAACTATGGCTACACCTTC
.,TRBD1,13,TRBJ1-4,TRBV6-1,CASRGTGLNVLFF,TGTGCCAGCAGGGGGACAGGGTTGAATGTACTGTTTTTT
few,.,16,TRBJ2-7,TRBV11-3,CASSLEVGQAHYEQYF,TGTGCCAGCAGCTTAGAGGTAGGGCAGGCGCACTACGAGCAGTACTTC
.,.,14,TRBJ2-2,TRBV7-9,CASSASKDTGELFF,TGTGCCAGCAGCGCCAGCAAAGACACCGGGGAGCTGTTTTTT
.,.,15,TRBJ1-2,TRBV25-1,CASSESHRGVRGYTF,TGTGCCAGCAGTGAATCGCATAGGGGAGTTCGGGGCTACACCTTC
.,TRBD2,15,TRBJ2-3,TRBV5-4,CASSFSTSGTDTQYF,TGTGCCAGCAGCTTTAGTACTAGCGGCACAGATACGCAGTATTTT
.,TRBD1,14,TRBJ1-2,TRBV19,CASSSNRDSYGYTF,TGTGCCAGTAGTAGCAACCGGGACAGCTATGGCTACACCTTC
.,.,12,TRBJ2-7,TRBV11-2,CASSFYSYEQYF,TGTGCCAGCAGTTTTTACAGCTACGAGCAGTACTTC
.,TRBD1,17,TRBJ2-7,TRBV27,CASSFSGSGTGNYEQYF,TGTGCCAGCAGTTTCTCCGGGTCCGGGACAGGGAACTACGAGCAGTACTTC
.,TRBD1,13,TRBJ2-1,TRBV7-2,CASSQRGLGEQFF,TGTGCCAGCAGCCAAAGGGGGCTTGGTGAGCAGTTCTTC
.,TRBD2,15,TRBJ2-2,TRBV4-1,CASRPGLAETGELFF,TGCGCCAGCAGGCCCGGTCTAGCGGAGACCGGGGAGCTGTTTTTT
.,.,13,TRBJ1-2,TRBV28,CASNADGPRGYTF,TGTGCCAGCAACGCGGACGGCCCCCGCGGCTACACCTTC
few,TRBD2,15,TRBJ2-7,TRBV5-1,CASSLVSGVSYEQYF,TGCGCCAGCAGCTTGGTAAGCGGGGTCTCCTACGAGCAGTACTTC
.,.,14,TRBJ1-1,TRBV5-1,CASSSGTLNTEAFF,TGCGCCAGCAGCTCCGGGACACTGAACACTGAAGCTTTCTTT
once,TRBD2,17,TRBJ2-3,TRBV5-1,CASSLRLAGGIPDTQYF,TGCGCCAGCAGCTTGAGGCTAGCGGGGGGGATCCCAGATACGCAGTATTTT
.,.,13,TRBJ1-2,TRBV19,CASSIPGPYGYTF,TGTGCCAGTAGTATCCCAGGGCCCTATGGCTACACCTTC
medium-sized,TRBD2,17,TRBJ2-2,TRBV7-2,CASSPTGLAGRPGELFF,TGTGCCAGCAGTCCCACAGGACTAGCGGGGCGTCCAGGGGAGCTGTTTTTT
.,TRBD2,19,TRBJ2-1,TRBV9,CASSVVSSGRALNQNEQFF,TGTGCCAGCAGCGTAGTTTCTAGCGGGCGGGCCCTTAACCAAAATGAGCAGTTCTTC
.,.,16,TRBJ2-7,TRBV5-1,CASSLGNRGSSYEQYF,TGCGCCAGCAGCTTGGGGAATCGGGGGAGCTCCTACGAGCAGTACTTC
few,.,12,TRBJ1-2,TRBV29-1,CSGGSRFYGYTF,TGCAGCGGGGGGAGTCGATTCTATGGCTACACCTTC
.,TRBD2,17,TRBJ2-3,TRBV4-2,CASSQEEVAGGADTQYF,TGTGCCAGCAGCCAAGAAGAGGTAGCGGGGGGTGCAGATACGCAGTATTTT
few,TRBD1,17,TRBJ2-5,TRBV7-9,CASREENRGRPQETQYF,TGTGCCAGCAGAGAAGAGAACAGGGGGCGTCCTCAAGAGACCCAGTACTTC
once,TRBD2,15,TRBJ2-7,TRBV7-3,CASSPSGGPSYEQYF,TGTGCCAGCAGCCCTAGCGGGGGGCCTTCCTACGAGCAGTACTTC
few,.,13,TRBJ2-3,TRBV4-2,CASSQEDLDTQYF,TGTGCCAGCAGCCAAGAGGACTTAGATACGCAGTATTTT
few,.,15,TRBJ2-1,TRBV19,CASSITRAWGNEQFF,TGTGCCAGTAGTATCACGAGGGCGTGGGGGAATGAGCAGTTCTTC
.,.,12,TRBJ2-1,TRBV10-1,CASSESVGEQFF,TGCGCCAGCAGTGAGTCGGTCGGTGAGCAGTTCTTC
.,TRBD1,15,TRBJ1-1,TRBV5-1,CASSLVGRGLSGAFF,TGCGCCAGCAGCTTGGTTGGCAGGGGGCTTTCGGGAGCTTTCTTT